A single sample gave rise to the 29 T cell receptor beta chains below, sequenced in a study of OX40 agonist ivuxolimab in advanced cancers. TCRdb keeps only in-frame clones here, not all; method: immunoSEQ multiplex PCR. In the table there are around 79,000 clones, over 75% of which are singletons. The material was CD4+ or CD8+ T cells sorted from blood, obtained in a trial of the OX40 agonist ivuxolimab. These receptors all come from an adult with an advanced solid tumor such as melanoma, head and neck, liver or kidney cancer.

J is TRBJ2-2 and V is TRBV6-1, with D tentatively TRBD2 (5 bases). Germline CDR1 reads MNHNS; CDR2 reads SASEGT. V lost 7 bases, J lost 0 bases, and 6 bases lay in between. The CDR3 has 13 residues. CDR3: CASTGTNTGELFF. The CDR3 DNA follows: TGTGCCAGCACCGGGACGAACACCGGGGAGCTGTTTTTT.

The chain links TRBV11-1 to TRBJ2-5, with 9 bases identical to TRBD1. The V segment lost 0 bases and the J segment 3 bases; nucleotides outside the gene matches: 5. Germline V CDR1 and CDR2: SGHAT, FQDESV (reference sequence). The CDR3 covers 16 residues. The CDR3 loop is CASSLATGTGKETQYF. The CDR3 DNA sequence: TGTGCCAGCAGCTTAGCCACCGGGACAGGGAAAGAGACCCAGTACTTC. Filled out from reference TRBV11-1 and TRBJ2-5, the complete variable domain reads EAEVAQSPRYKITEKSQAVAFWCDPISGHATLYWYRQILGQGPELLVQFQDESVVDDSQLPKDRFSAERLKGVDSTLKIQPAELGDSAMYLCASSLATGTGKETQYFGPGTRLLVL.

This sequence joins TRBV5-1 and TRBJ2-7; D might be TRBD1 or TRBD2, each matching 5 bases. Looked up from germline, CDR1 is SGHRS and CDR2 is YFSETQ. The CDR3 covers 14 residues. The V gene lost 0 bases and the J gene lost 2 bases, with 9 bases spanning the gap. The CDR3 loop is CASSLAPGPYEQYF. The CDR3, as DNA: TGCGCCAGCAGCTTGGCCCCGGGACCCTACGAGCAGTACTTC. Drawing the rest from reference TRBV5-1 and TRBJ2-7, the complete variable domain is KAGVTQTPRYLIKTRGQQVTLSCSPISGHRSVSWYQQTPGQGLQFLFEYFSETQRNKGNFPGRFSGRQFSNSRSEMNVSTLELGDSALYLCASSLAPGPYEQYFGPGTRLTVT.

The V call is TRBV7-2, the J call TRBJ1-4; D is perhaps TRBD1 (5 bases). Germline CDR1 is SGHTA and CDR2 is FQGNSA. Trimming took 4 bases from V and 5 from J, leaving 11 bases between them. CDR3 length: 14 residues. The CDR3 DNA is TGTGCCAGCAGCTCAACGGGACGAAATGAAAAACTGTTTTTT. Protein product: CASSSTGRNEKLFF.

This clone was detected a few times. The J gene is TRBJ1-1, the V gene TRBV7-9; D is ambiguous. The germline V gene has CDR1 SEHNR and CDR2 FQNEAQ (reference sequence). The V and J ends lost 1 base and 2 bases respectively, with 11 bases between them. The CDR3 has 15 residues. CDR3 sequence: CASSLEKSGNTEAFF. The CDR3 nucleotides read TGTGCCAGCAGCTTAGAAAAGTCCGGCAACACTGAAGCTTTCTTT.

The chain combines TRBV19 with TRBJ2-2; D is possibly TRBD1 or TRBD2 (5 bases each). Trimming cost V 5 bases and J 2 bases, with 15 bases left between them. The CDR3 is made up of 16 amino acids. Germline CDR1 is LNHDA and CDR2 is SQIVND (reference sequence). The CDR3 reads CASSPGRSINTGELFF. In DNA, the CDR3 is TGTGCCAGTAGTCCGGGACGGAGCATTAACACCGGGGAGCTGTTTTTT. The full variable domain, completed using reference TRBV19 and TRBJ2-2, is DGGITQSPKYLFRKEGQNVTLSCEQNLNHDAMYWYRQDPGQGLRLIYYSQIVNDFQKGDIAEGYSVSREKKESFPLTVTSAQKNPTAFYLCASSPGRSINTGELFFGEGSRLTVL.

In the case of this clone: A read error is likely, as this CDR3 ends without the conserved phenylalanine or tryptophan. It is unclear where the CDR3 begins or ends on the DNA, so no DNA is shown, and the CDR3 is as TCRdb lists it. The genes are TRBV6-1 and TRBJ1-1. Germline-derived CDR1 and CDR2 are MNHNS and SASEGT. From its first to its last residue, the CDR3 has 9 amino acids. CDR3 amino acids: CASSPGKEV.

The sample holds one count of this clone. V usage is TRBV7-2 and J usage is TRBJ1-2; 7 nucleotides match TRBD1. V dropped 4 bases and J dropped 7; count of bases not matched to a gene: 12. Germline CDR1 and CDR2: SGHTA and FQGNSA. The CDR3 contains 15 residues. The CDR3 region has the DNA TGTGCCAGCAGCTCGCTCCCGGACAGGCTGCTTGGCTACACCTTC. Its protein product is CASSSLPDRLLGYTF.

The chain is built from TRBV30 and TRBJ2-2; no reliable D call. The CDR3 length is 14 residues. V was trimmed by 4 bases and J by 6 bases, leaving 15 bases between them. CDR1 and CDR2 from the germline V gene are GTSNPN and SVGIG (reference sequence). Here the CDR3 DNA reads TGTGCCTGGAACCTCGGTCTTACGGCCGGGGAGCTGTTTTTT. Translated: CAWNLGLTAGELFF.

On this clone itself: The junction does not match germline at one end; this may be a read error. The chain combines TRBV30 with TRBJ2-7; D tentatively fits TRBD1 or TRBD2 (6 bases each). In germline, CDR1 is GTSNPN, CDR2 SVGIG (reference sequence). The CDR3 consists of 12 residues. In DNA, the CDR3 is TGTGCCTGGAGGCAAAACCTCGGGGGCGAACTCTTC. Translating gives CAWRQNLGGELF.

The V and J genes are TRBV7-9 and TRBJ2-5; 7 nucleotides agree with TRBD1. Germline V CDR1 and CDR2: SEHNR, FQNEAQ (reference sequence). V lost 6 bases and J lost 4; bases outside the gene matches: 5. This CDR3 has 13 amino acids. The CDR3 region has the DNA TGTGCCAGCAGATTTACAGGGGTAGAGACCCAGTACTTC. This encodes CASRFTGVETQYF.

Ten or more counts support this clone. The gene calls are TRBV18 and TRBJ2-7; 12 bases fit TRBD2. Germline assignment: CDR1 KGHSH and CDR2 LQKENI. The CDR3 extends over 17 amino acids. V trimming: 2 bases; J trimming: 2 bases; junction bases outside the gene matches: 7. This CDR3 reads CASSPGAGLAGTYEQYF. CDR3 coding DNA: TGTGCCAGCTCACCAGGGGCCGGACTAGCGGGGACCTACGAGCAGTACTTC.

V usage is TRBV6-1 and J usage is TRBJ2-7, with a weak D call TRBD1 (7 bases). Germline CDR1 reads MNHNS; CDR2 reads SASEGT. This CDR3 comprises 15 residues. V was clipped by 7 bases and J by 2 bases, with 18 bases between them. The CDR3 region has the DNA TGTGCCAGCACGTCAGTGCAGGGGGGAACCTACGAGCAGTACTTC. It yields the protein CASTSVQGGTYEQYF.

This chain links TRBV6-5 with TRBJ1-1, with a weak D call TRBD1 (6 bases). Germline values: CDR1 MNHEY, CDR2 SVGAGI. The CDR3 is 13 residues long. The V and J ends lost 7 bases and 2 bases respectively, with 11 bases between them. The CDR3 reads CASNSGVNTEAFF. Here the CDR3 DNA reads TGTGCCAGCAACTCAGGGGTTAACACTGAAGCTTTCTTT.

This chain links TRBV6-5 with TRBJ1-2, with 11 nucleotides matching TRBD1. The CDR3 loop spans 14 amino acids. The trim removed 2 bases at V and 6 bases at J, leaving 2 bases unmatched. Germline lookup yields CDR1 MNHEY and CDR2 SVGAGI. CDR3 sequence (DNA): TGTGCCAGCAGTTACAGGGGACAGGGGGATGGCTACACCTTC. It translates to CASSYRGQGDGYTF.

This clone was picked up a small number of times. The rearrangement uses TRBV11-2 and TRBJ1-1, with D maybe TRBD1 (5 bases). CDR3 length: 15 residues. Germline V CDR1 and CDR2: SGHAT, FQNNGV. Between the trimmed V and J ends, which lost 5 bases and 4 bases, there was a span of 17 bases. CDR3 in amino acids: CASSPIRFGGTEAFF. The CDR3 nucleotides are TGTGCCAGCAGCCCGATCCGTTTTGGGGGCACTGAAGCTTTCTTT.

The rearrangement links TRBV7-2 to TRBJ2-5; TRBD2 matches 14 bases. The CDR3 is made up of 16 amino acids. The V gene's germline CDR1 is SGHTA and CDR2 FQGNSA. The V segment lost 4 bases and the J segment 1 base; nucleotides outside the gene matches: 2. The CDR3 bases are TGTGCCAGCAGCTGGACTAGCGGGGGGACCCAAGAGACCCAGTACTTC. It is translated as CASSWTSGGTQETQYF.

The J gene is TRBJ2-1, the V gene TRBV2; D gene uncertain. The CDR3 length is 13 residues. Trimming took 2 bases from V and 6 from J, leaving 8 bases between them. From germline, CDR1 is SNHLY and CDR2 FYNNEI. CDR3 in amino acids: CASSEWPPNEQFF. The CDR3 region has the DNA TGTGCCAGCAGTGAATGGCCGCCCAATGAGCAGTTCTTC.

The rearrangement joins TRBV19 to TRBJ2-4; 7 nucleotides line up with TRBD1. From germline, CDR1 is LNHDA and CDR2 SQIVND (reference sequence). The length of the CDR3 is 17 residues. The trim removed 5 bases at V and 9 bases at J, leaving 19 bases unmatched. The CDR3 nucleotides read TGTGCCAGTAGTCCTCCCCGGGACAGCCGGAATAGGGGCATTCAGTACTTC. This encodes CASSPPRDSRNRGIQYF.

The V call is TRBV10-2, the J call TRBJ1-3, with unresolved D. This CDR3 contains 14 residues. The V gene lost 6 bases and the J gene lost 3 bases, with 12 bases spanning the gap. Germline V gene sequence: CDR1 WSHSY, CDR2 SAAADI. The CDR3 reads CASSRGRDGNTIYF. Here the CDR3 DNA reads TGCGCCAGCAGCCGTGGAAGGGATGGAAACACCATATATTTT.

This clone came up once. The chain links TRBV25-1 to TRBJ2-2; TRBD2 agrees at 8 bases. The CDR3 spans 14 residues. Germline-derived CDR1 and CDR2 are MGHDK and SYGVNS. The J segment lost 3 bases and the V segment lost 5 bases, leaving 2 bases of the junction unmatched. As DNA, the CDR3 is TGTGCCAGCAGTATAGCGGGGTACACCGGGGAGCTGTTTTTT. Translating it yields CASSIAGYTGELFF.

The chain uses TRBV11-2 and TRBJ1-4; tentative D call: TRBD1 (6 bases). V dropped 5 bases and J dropped 8 bases, with 18 bases sitting between them. Germline assignment: CDR1 SGHAT and CDR2 FQNNGV. The CDR3 length is 15 residues. CDR3 nucleotide sequence: TGTGCCAGCAGCAATCCAGGGGTTACTAGCGAAAAACTGTTTTTT. Its translation is CASSNPGVTSEKLFF.

For this clone: The junction differs from germline at one of its ends, possibly a read error. The chain combines TRBV5-1 with TRBJ1-2, with D tentatively TRBD1 (5 bases). Germline CDR1 SGHRS, CDR2 YFSETQ. CDR3 length: 13 amino acids. The CDR3 coding sequence is TGCGCCAGCACGTCACGGGGACGTTATGGCCACACCTTC. Translated: CASTSRGRYGHTF.

V is TRBV4-1 and J is TRBJ2-3; D is unresolved. V was cut by 4 bases and J by 0 bases, with 11 bases left in between. The CDR3 sequence is 15 residues long. CDR1 MGHRA and CDR2 YSYEKL come from the germline V gene. This chain's CDR3 is CASSPPGPSTDTQYF. For the CDR3, the DNA is TGCGCCAGCAGCCCACCCGGGCCTAGCACAGATACGCAGTATTTT.

This rearrangement joins TRBV10-3 to TRBJ2-1; 10 positions agree with TRBD2. CDR1 and CDR2 from the germline V gene are ENHRY and SYGVKD. The CDR3 totals 18 residues. J gave up 0 bases and V 7 bases, and 12 bases lay outside the gene matches. The CDR3 reads CAITGAGVAGGSYNEQFF. DNA for the CDR3: TGTGCCATCACCGGGGCCGGGGTAGCGGGGGGCTCCTACAATGAGCAGTTCTTC.

The genes are TRBV19 and TRBJ1-6; no clear D. The CDR3 is 17 residues long. Trimming cost V 8 bases and J 0 bases, with 17 bases left between them. CDR1 and CDR2 (germline): LNHDA, SQIVND (reference sequence). The CDR3 coding sequence is TGTGCCAGTTCAAAAACGGTGGGCCGCTCCTATAATTCACCCCTCCACTTT. Residues: CASSKTVGRSYNSPLHF.

J is TRBJ1-2 and V is TRBV14; D remains unclear. The germline V gene has CDR1 SGHDN and CDR2 FVKESK. The V and J ends lost 4 bases and 4 bases respectively, with 10 bases between them. This CDR3 comprises 13 residues. CDR3 DNA sequence: TGTGCCAGCAGCCTCTTACCGGGCTATGGCTACACCTTC. Translated: CASSLLPGYGYTF.

The V gene is TRBV4-3, the J gene TRBJ1-6; 7 positions agree with TRBD1. Germline assignment: CDR1 LGHNA and CDR2 YSLEER. Trimming removed 5 bases from V and 7 bases from J; junction bases left unmatched: 20. The CDR3 length is 19 residues. DNA of the CDR3: TGCGCCAGCAGCGAGTACCTGTTGACAGGGTTGAAGAGGAATTCACCCCTCCACTTT. Translated: CASSEYLLTGLKRNSPLHF.

The rearrangement joins TRBV5-4 to TRBJ1-2; D is uncertain. Germline V CDR1 and CDR2: SGHNT, YYREEE (reference sequence). CDR3 length: 15 amino acids. V gave up 0 bases and J gave up 5 bases, with 14 bases separating them. CDR3 bases: TGTGCCAGCAGCTTGGGACCGGTTACCGTATATGGCTACACCTTC. This sequence encodes CASSLGPVTVYGYTF.